A selection of T cell receptor beta chains follows, all from one sample in a study of post-analysis software for immune sequencing data. Via MiXCR, TCRdb re-called the PCR reads, giving one row per CDR3 protein. The table lists approximately 690,000 distinct CDR3 sequences, approximately 60% of them singletons, with roughly 12% in the top ten. Material: blood. Receptor source: a girl aged 2 to 9 with multiple sclerosis. The conserved cysteine and the conserved F or W are not part of the CDR3 here. D genes are given only for firm matches. A row's size may be missing; if present it is once, few, many or a size class.

CDR3 | V | size | J | D
ASSFGVGYTEAF | TRBV11-2 | few | TRBJ1-1 | .
SVGVPDTQY | TRBV29-1 | few | TRBJ2-3 | .
SAGGLTGGEY | TRBV20-1 | . | TRBJ2-7 | TRBD1
ASSLGFGQYEQY | TRBV7-2 | . | . | .
ASSLGSHSNQPQH | TRBV7-9 | . | TRBJ1-5 | .
ASSLGPPPDTQY | TRBV7-9 | . | TRBJ2-3 | .
ASSFHGSPNHEQY | TRBV7-9 | once | TRBJ2-7 | .
SAHRGLSTDTQY | TRBV20-1 | . | TRBJ2-3 | TRBD1
ASSTDRGWNQPQH | TRBV7-2 | . | TRBJ1-5 | .
ASSPPGGGASSDTQY | TRBV18 | . | TRBJ2-3 | TRBD2
ASGEIDRPDTQY | TRBV11-2 | . | TRBJ2-3 | .
ASSFRYNEQF | TRBV11-3 | . | TRBJ2-1 | .
ASSSLAGETDTQY | TRBV7-2 | . | TRBJ2-3 | TRBD2
ASSLGGTDFYNEQF | TRBV5-5 | . | TRBJ2-1 | .
ASSRGYRDSGNTIY | TRBV7-2 | . | TRBJ1-3 | .
ANSLAGLNEQF | TRBV11-2 | once | TRBJ2-1 | TRBD2
ASSQSPSGGSYNEQF | TRBV4-3 | . | TRBJ2-1 | TRBD2
ASSQENRDNYGYT | TRBV4-3 | . | TRBJ1-2 | .
IALGGGADTQY | TRBV29-1 | few | TRBJ2-3 | .
ATSDPRDGAKNIQY | TRBV24-1 | . | TRBJ2-4 | .
ASKERELTDTQY | TRBV6-5 | few | TRBJ2-3 | .
ASSIFQLAGLYNEQF | TRBV6-2/TRBV6-3 | . | TRBJ2-1 | TRBD2
ASSYGGSFAQETQY | TRBV6-5 | . | TRBJ2-5 | .
ASSYPSGGALGTQY | TRBV6-2/TRBV6-3 | . | TRBJ2-5 | TRBD2
SARSADSSYNEQF | TRBV20-1 | . | TRBJ2-1 | .
ASSYSGASGANVLT | TRBV6-2/TRBV6-3 | few | TRBJ2-6 | .
VSSVVDGTGELF | TRBV9 | . | TRBJ2-2 | .